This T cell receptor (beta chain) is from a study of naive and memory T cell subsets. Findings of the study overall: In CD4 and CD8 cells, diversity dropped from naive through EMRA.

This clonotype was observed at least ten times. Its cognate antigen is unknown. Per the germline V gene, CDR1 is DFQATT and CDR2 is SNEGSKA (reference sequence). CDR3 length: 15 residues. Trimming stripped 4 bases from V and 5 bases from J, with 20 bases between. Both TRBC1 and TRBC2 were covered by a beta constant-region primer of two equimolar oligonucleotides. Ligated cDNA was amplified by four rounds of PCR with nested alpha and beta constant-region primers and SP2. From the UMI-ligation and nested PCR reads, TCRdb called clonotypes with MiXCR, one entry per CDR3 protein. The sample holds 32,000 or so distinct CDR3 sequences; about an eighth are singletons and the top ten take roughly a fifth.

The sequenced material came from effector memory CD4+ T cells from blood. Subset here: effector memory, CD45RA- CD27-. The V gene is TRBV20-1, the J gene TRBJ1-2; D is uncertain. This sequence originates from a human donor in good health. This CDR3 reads CSATPVGPARYGYTF. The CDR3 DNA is TGCAGTGCTACTCCGGTTGGGCCGGCCCGGTATGGCTACACCTTC.